The 25 T cell receptor beta chains below were found in one sample sequenced in a study of shared clonotypes between healthy human individuals. CD45RO negativity and positive selection for CCR7 defined naive CD8 cells, a population that excluded terminally differentiated effector memory CD45RA+ cells. The protocol was immunoSEQ multiplex PCR, while the TCRdb copy is restricted to in-frame clones and leaves out a portion. The sample has some 2 million clones; about 95% are singletons. Input material: naive CD8+ T cells sorted from blood. These receptors were obtained from a man between 18 and 35 years old in good health.

Notes on this clone: In the same sample, other DNA sequences code for this CDR3. The chain links TRBV9 to TRBJ1-1; a weak D match, TRBD1 (5 bases). CDR1 is SGDLS, CDR2 YYNGEE, per germline. V was clipped by 1 base and J by 1 base, with 5 bases between them. This CDR3 has 13 residues. The CDR3 nucleotides read TGTGCCAGCAGCGTAACAGGGAACACTGAAGCTTTCTTT. Translating it yields CASSVTGNTEAFF.

The chain has TRBV27 and TRBJ1-1, with D perhaps matching TRBD1 (6 bases). Germline-derived CDR1 and CDR2 are MNHEY and SMNVEV (reference sequence). Trimming removed 1 base at V and 0 bases at J, with 15 bases between. This CDR3 is 17 amino acids long. In nucleotides, the CDR3 is TGTGCCAGCAGTTTATATGGGGGCGCGGGGATGAACACTGAAGCTTTCTTT. Its translation: CASSLYGGAGMNTEAFF.

The V and J genes are TRBV28 and TRBJ2-3; D ambiguous. In germline, CDR1 is MDHEN, CDR2 SYDVKM. The CDR3 is 16 amino acids. V lost 2 bases and J lost 3, with 15 bases in between. The CDR3 nucleotides are TGTGCCAGCAGTTTACTTAATCCCTCGGGTACAGATACGCAGTATTTT. It is translated as CASSLLNPSGTDTQYF.

V gene TRBV7-9 combines with J gene TRBJ1-1; a weak D match, TRBD1 (6 bases). CDR3 size: 18 residues. The germline gives CDR1 SEHNR, CDR2 FQNEAQ (reference sequence). Trimming removed 5 bases from V and 3 bases from J, with 25 bases in between. The CDR3 is CASSPTRGEAPEDTEAFF. CDR3 sequence (DNA): TGTGCCAGCAGCCCAACGAGGGGGGAGGCCCCGGAGGACACTGAAGCTTTCTTT.

V is TRBV7-9 and J is TRBJ2-2; tentatively, D is TRBD1 (6 bases). Trimming cost V 8 bases and J 4 bases, with 14 bases left between them. The CDR3 has 14 amino acids. Looked up from germline, CDR1 is SEHNR and CDR2 is FQNEAQ (reference sequence). The CDR3 nucleotides read TGTGCCAGCGAACAGGGAATATCCACCGGGGAGCTGTTTTTT. Protein: CASEQGISTGELFF.

J is TRBJ2-1 and V is TRBV13; TRBD1 is a possible D gene (5 bases). The germline V gene has CDR1 PRHDT and CDR2 FYEKMQ (reference sequence). Trimming removed 3 bases from V and 5 bases from J, with 8 bases in between. The CDR3 is made up of 13 amino acids. CDR3 coding DNA: TGTGCCAGCAGCTTCGAGACAGACAATGAGCAGTTCTTC. It translates to CASSFETDNEQFF.

V is TRBV5-6 and J is TRBJ1-1; 8 bases match TRBD1. This CDR3 spans 12 amino acids. V was pared by 3 bases and J by 5 bases, with 0 bases of the junction left unmatched. CDR1 is SGHDT, CDR2 YYEEEE, per germline. CDR3 DNA sequence: TGTGCCAGCAGCTGGGACAGGACTGAAGCTTTCTTT. This sequence encodes CASSWDRTEAFF.

A word on this clone: This CDR3 is also generated by other DNA sequences in the sample. V is TRBV13 and J is TRBJ2-3, with 7 bases lining up with TRBD1. This CDR3 region has 14 residues. Germline CDR1 and CDR2: PRHDT and FYEKMQ (reference sequence). Trimming cost V 4 bases and J 1 base; bases outside gene matches: 2. CDR3 region: CASSYTGGTDTQYF. The CDR3 bases are TGTGCCAGCAGCTACACAGGGGGCACAGATACGCAGTATTTT.

V is TRBV29-1 and J is TRBJ1-1; D is possibly TRBD1 (5 bases). The V and J ends lost 4 bases and 0 bases respectively, with 12 bases between them. Germline lookup yields CDR1 SQVTM and CDR2 ANQGSEA. CDR3 size: 14 residues. The CDR3 loop reads CSVVGLTMNTEAFF. In nucleotides, the CDR3 is TGCAGCGTTGTGGGACTGACAATGAACACTGAAGCTTTCTTT.

The rearrangement links TRBV2 to TRBJ2-7; 7 nucleotides match TRBD1. J gave up 0 bases and V 9 bases, and 8 bases lay outside the gene matches. CDR3 length: 14 amino acids. Germline V gene lookup returns CDR1 SNHLY and CDR2 FYNNEI. The CDR3 coding sequence is TGTGCCAGGGGACAGTTTAAGAGCTCCTACGAGCAGTACTTC. Amino acid sequence: CARGQFKSSYEQYF.

The V call is TRBV5-1, the J call TRBJ2-5; tentatively, D is TRBD2 (7 bases). Between the trimmed V and J ends, which lost 4 bases and 5 bases, there was a span of 18 bases. This CDR3 contains 15 residues. Germline V CDR1 and CDR2: SGHRS, YFSETQ. Written as DNA, the CDR3 is TGCGCCAGCAGCCCGGGCGGGGGCCAGCGGGAGACCCAGTACTTC. This sequence encodes CASSPGGGQRETQYF. Supplemented by reference TRBV5-1 and TRBJ2-5, the full variable domain reads KAGVTQTPRYLIKTRGQQVTLSCSPISGHRSVSWYQQTPGQGLQFLFEYFSETQRNKGNFPGRFSGRQFSNSRSEMNVSTLELGDSALYLCASSPGGGQRETQYFGPGTRLLVL.

CDR3 DNA sequence: TGTGCCAGCGGGCCCGGGACAGTGATAGGGGAGCAGTACTTC. This encodes CASGPGTVIGEQYF. This chain connects TRBV6-6 to TRBJ2-7; 7 nucleotides align to TRBD1. The CDR3 sequence is 14 residues long. CDR1 MNHNY and CDR2 SVGAGI come from the germline V gene (reference sequence). The V segment lost 8 bases and the J segment 7 bases; nucleotides outside the gene matches: 14.

V and J are TRBV4-3 and TRBJ2-2; D remains ambiguous. Between the trimmed V and J ends, which lost 1 base and 3 bases, there was a span of 9 bases. Per germline, CDR1 LGHNA and CDR2 YSLEER. There are 15 residues in the CDR3. CDR3 bases: TGCGCCAGCAGCCAAGGCCCCAAGGACACCGGGGAGCTGTTTTTT. Protein: CASSQGPKDTGELFF.

The chain couples TRBV2 to TRBJ1-5, with 9 positions matching TRBD1. The germline V gene encodes CDR1 SNHLY and CDR2 FYNNEI. Trimming at V came to 2 bases and at J to 4 bases, leaving 3 bases not matched to a gene. The CDR3 has 15 amino acids. CDR3 sequence (DNA): TGTGCCAGCAGTGAATACAGGGGGCTTAATCAGCCCCAGCATTTT. This sequence encodes CASSEYRGLNQPQHF.

The rearrangement joins TRBV25-1 to TRBJ2-7; D ambiguous. CDR3 length equals 15 residues. V was cut by 1 base and J by 0 bases, with 10 bases left in between. Germline values: CDR1 MGHDK, CDR2 SYGVNS. This CDR3 reads CASSESGSYSYEQYF. The CDR3 coding sequence is TGTGCCAGCAGTGAATCTGGCAGCTACTCCTACGAGCAGTACTTC.

The V call is TRBV14, the J call TRBJ2-1; no clear D gene. Germline CDR1 reads SGHDN; CDR2 reads FVKESK. Trimming left V 4 bases short and J 3 bases short, with 13 bases between. The CDR3 spans 15 residues. The CDR3 nucleotides are TGTGCCAGCAGCCTTGCCCCAGGCAGCTACAATGAGCAGTTCTTC. Its translation: CASSLAPGSYNEQFF.

V is TRBV7-9 and J is TRBJ1-1; no clear D. This CDR3 spans 15 amino acids. The germline CDR1 and CDR2 sequences are SEHNR and FQNEAQ (reference sequence). V was shortened by 4 bases and J by 1 base, with 13 bases between the two germline ends. CDR3 coding DNA: TGTGCCAGCAGCTCGACCTGGGGAGAGAACACTGAAGCTTTCTTT. It codes for CASSSTWGENTEAFF.

The genes are TRBV14 and TRBJ1-6; perhaps TRBD1 as D (5 bases). The CDR3 is made up of 20 amino acids. Germline loops: CDR1 SGHDN, CDR2 FVKESK. Trimming left V 4 bases short and J 0 bases short, with 22 bases between. In DNA form, the CDR3 reads TGTGCCAGCAGCCGCAAAGGCCTTGAGGGGCGCATCTCCTATAATTCACCCCTCCACTTT. This translates into CASSRKGLEGRISYNSPLHF.

This clone was seen once. The chain has TRBV4-1 and TRBJ2-3; 11 bases are a match to TRBD2. J lost 6 bases, V lost 7 bases, and 9 bases had no gene match. This CDR3 has 15 residues. Looked up from germline, CDR1 is MGHRA and CDR2 is YSYEKL. DNA of the CDR3: TGCGCCAGCACGCTACTAGCGGGGGCGGGGGATACGCAGTATTTT. It translates to CASTLLAGAGDTQYF.

This clone was picked up one time. This chain connects TRBV5-6 to TRBJ1-2, with no clear D. Trimming removed 0 bases from V and 8 bases from J, with 8 bases in between. Germline V gives CDR1 SGHDT, CDR2 YYEEEE. There are 12 residues in the CDR3. CDR3 in amino acids: CASSLAGPGYTF. The CDR3 coding sequence is TGTGCCAGCAGCTTGGCAGGTCCCGGCTACACCTTC.

This rearrangement joins TRBV5-6 to TRBJ2-7; TRBD2 agrees at 11 bases. Germline-derived CDR1 and CDR2 are SGHDT and YYEEEE. The CDR3 sequence is 15 residues long. V was clipped by 7 bases and J by 0 bases; unmatched bases: 6. The CDR3 bases are TGTGCCAGCGCCAAGGGACTAGCGGACTCCTACGAGCAGTACTTC. Translated, it gives CASAKGLADSYEQYF.

The genes are TRBV5-1 and TRBJ1-2; D not resolved. The CDR3 sequence is 18 residues long. CDR1 SGHRS and CDR2 YFSETQ come from the germline V gene. V lost 0 bases and J 5 bases, leaving 23 bases between the germline ends. CDR3 sequence reads: CASSLVPPDPDRWYGYTF. CDR3 in DNA: TGCGCCAGCAGCTTGGTGCCCCCCGATCCCGATCGGTGGTATGGCTACACCTTC.

In this sample, this clone turned up once. V usage is TRBV2 and J usage is TRBJ2-1, with 8 positions matching TRBD2. The J segment lost 8 bases and the V segment lost 8 bases, leaving 14 bases of the junction unmatched. CDR3 size: 15 residues. Per germline, CDR1 SNHLY and CDR2 FYNNEI. CDR3 sequence reads: CASGLLGTRGHEQFF. CDR3 DNA sequence: TGTGCCAGCGGGTTACTTGGGACTAGGGGCCATGAGCAGTTCTTC.

This clone was seen only a few times. Other DNA sequences in the same sample also yield this CDR3. The chain employs TRBV7-9 and TRBJ1-2; possible D gene TRBD1, 5 bases. V lost 0 bases and J lost 3, with 5 bases in between. Germline V gene lookup returns CDR1 SEHNR and CDR2 FQNEAQ (reference sequence). The CDR3 consists of 13 residues. CDR3 amino acids: CASSLAGDYGYTF. In DNA form, the CDR3 reads TGTGCCAGCAGCTTAGCGGGGGACTATGGCTACACCTTC.

The chain carries TRBV27 and TRBJ2-3, with TRBD2 matching over 8 bases. The CDR3 consists of 14 residues. Germline V lookup: CDR1 MNHEY, CDR2 SMNVEV (reference sequence). Losses at the gene ends were 0 bases for V and 4 bases for J; bases not matched to a gene: 0. The CDR3 DNA sequence: TGTGCCAGCAGTTTATCGACTAGCGCAGATACGCAGTATTTT. This translates into CASSLSTSADTQYF.